What follows are 2 T cell receptor beta chains derived from one specimen sequenced in a study of T cell responses to AZD1222 COVID-19 vaccine. Clones were read by immunoSEQ multiplex PCR, and TCRdb kept only the in-frame ones, dropping some. Of some 130,000 clones in the sample, roughly 93% were seen once. The specimen was peripheral blood, collected 28 days after the second AZD1222 dose. The receptors were gathered from an adult who received the AZD1222 COVID-19 vaccine.

CDR3 nucleotides: TGTGCCACCAGCTCAAGCCTGGGGGGCTGGTTAAACACTGAAGCTTTCTTT. This encodes CATSSSLGGWLNTEAFF. The rearrangement uses TRBV15 and TRBJ1-1; D is possibly TRBD1 (6 bases). This CDR3 region has 17 residues. V was cut by 5 bases and J by 2 bases, with 21 bases left in between. CDR1 is LNHNV and CDR2 is YYDKDF in the germline V gene (reference sequence).

The chain is built from TRBV27 and TRBJ2-1; D unclear. Looked up from germline, CDR1 is MNHEY and CDR2 is SMNVEV (reference sequence). There are 13 residues in the CDR3. With 3 bases removed from V and 7 bases from J, the gap between germline ends came to 10 bases. CDR3 coding DNA: TGTGCCAGCAGTTTCCGCCCATCGAATGAGCAGTTCTTC. Its translation is CASSFRPSNEQFF.